Listed here are 22 T cell receptor beta chains from one sample, sequenced in a study of blood T cell repertoires in COVID-19. The assay was immunoSEQ multiplex PCR, and TCRdb's table has in-frame clones only and misses some. The sample consists of about 240,000 clones, under 90% of them appearing once. What was sequenced was PBMCs or T cells enriched from blood (not recorded which). Receptors were obtained from a woman between 40 and 55 years old who had been exposed to COVID-19.

This clone showed up just once. In DNA form, the CDR3 reads TGCGCCAGCAGCCAAGCCTCCGGGTCCTCCTATGGCTACACCTTC. It codes for CASSQASGSSYGYTF. The gene calls are TRBV4-3 and TRBJ1-2; D is undetermined. The V gene lost 1 base and the J gene lost 4 bases, with 13 bases spanning the gap. The germline V gene encodes CDR1 LGHNA and CDR2 YSLEER. CDR3 size: 15 residues.

This chain connects TRBV18 to TRBJ1-5; D may be TRBD1 (6 bases). The CDR3 has 13 residues. V was pared by 6 bases and J by 7 bases, with 13 bases between. Germline V CDR1 and CDR2: KGHSH, LQKENI. CDR3 loop: CASSLGHEQPQHF. The CDR3 region has the DNA TGTGCCAGCTCTTTGGGACATGAACAGCCCCAGCATTTT.

V gene TRBV28 combines with J gene TRBJ1-2, with a tentative D call TRBD1 (6 bases). V shed 3 bases and J shed 7 bases, with 15 bases lying between them. Germline V gives CDR1 MDHEN, CDR2 SYDVKM. The CDR3 length is 14 residues. In DNA, the CDR3 is TGTGCCAGCAGTTTTGGAACAGGGCTTGGTGGCTACACCTTC. It yields the protein CASSFGTGLGGYTF.

The chain recombines TRBV12-5 with TRBJ1-1; D is possibly TRBD1 (6 bases). The CDR3 covers 13 residues. Germline CDR1 is LGHNT and CDR2 is FRNRAP. The V gene lost 6 bases and the J gene lost 5 bases, with 13 bases spanning the gap. CDR3: CASGLTGRTEAFF. The CDR3 DNA sequence: TGTGCTAGTGGGCTGACAGGACGAACTGAAGCTTTCTTT.

V is TRBV7-3 and J is TRBJ2-1; possibly TRBD1 for D (6 bases). This CDR3 spans 17 amino acids. The V gene's germline CDR1 is SGHTA and CDR2 FQGTGA. V gave up 2 bases and J gave up 0 bases, with 14 bases separating them. The CDR3 sequence: CASSLDPTGSSYNEQFF. DNA for the CDR3: TGTGCCAGCAGCTTAGATCCCACAGGGAGCTCCTACAATGAGCAGTTCTTC.

The chain carries TRBV6-5 and TRBJ1-1; TRBD1 matches at 10 bases. The junction had 4 bases not matched to a gene; V was cut back by 5 bases and J by 1 base. Germline CDR1 and CDR2: MNHEY and SVGAGI. This CDR3 has 15 amino acids. CDR3 amino acids: CASSLRDRGNTEAFF. The DNA of the CDR3 is TGTGCCAGCAGTCTCCGGGACAGGGGGAACACTGAAGCTTTCTTT.

This chain links TRBV6-5 with TRBJ1-2; D ambiguous. Trimming took 5 bases from V and 3 from J, leaving 10 bases between them. Germline V lookup: CDR1 MNHEY, CDR2 SVGAGI. This CDR3 has 13 residues. In nucleotides, the CDR3 is TGTGCCAGCAGTATTACAGAGCACTATGGCTACACCTTC. This gives the protein CASSITEHYGYTF.

This chain connects TRBV7-9 to TRBJ1-3; TRBD1 aligns across 7 bases. The CDR3 is 15 residues long. Germline V gene lookup returns CDR1 SEHNR and CDR2 FQNEAQ (reference sequence). With V trimmed by 5 bases and J by 7 bases, 11 bases remained unmatched. CDR3 protein: CASSQLGTVGNTIYF. As DNA, the CDR3 is TGTGCCAGCAGCCAACTCGGGACAGTGGGGAACACCATATATTTT.

This rearrangement joins TRBV19 to TRBJ1-2, with 9 bases fitting TRBD1. This CDR3 spans 15 amino acids. Germline V lookup: CDR1 LNHDA, CDR2 SQIVND (reference sequence). The V gene end was trimmed by 8 bases and the J gene end by 4 bases; junction bases not matched to a gene: 11. CDR3: CASLKGQGFAYGYTF. CDR3 in DNA: TGTGCCAGTTTGAAGGGACAGGGATTCGCCTATGGCTACACCTTC. The entire variable domain, with the rest obtained from reference TRBV19 and TRBJ1-2, is as follows: DGGITQSPKYLFRKEGQNVTLSCEQNLNHDAMYWYRQDPGQGLRLIYYSQIVNDFQKGDIAEGYSVSREKKESFPLTVTSAQKNPTAFYLCASLKGQGFAYGYTFGSGTRLTVV.

In nucleotides, the CDR3 is TGTGCCAGCGGTCAGGGGGCTGGAACTGAAGCTTTCTTT. Translating it yields CASGQGAGTEAFF. This chain uses TRBV6-4 with TRBJ1-1, with TRBD1 identical over 8 bases. Germline V lookup: CDR1 MRHNA, CDR2 SNTAGT. Unmatched junction bases numbered 7, after V lost 8 bases and J lost 5 bases. CDR3 length: 13 amino acids.

The chain combines TRBV6-6 with TRBJ1-5; 7 bases map to TRBD1. V dropped 4 bases and J dropped 5; count of bases not matched to a gene: 8. The germline V gene has CDR1 MNHNY and CDR2 SVGAGI (reference sequence). The CDR3 contains 15 residues. Written as DNA, the CDR3 is TGTGCCAGCAGTTCCCGTGACAGGGTTGATCAGCCCCAGCATTTT. Translated: CASSSRDRVDQPQHF.

This chain links TRBV4-1 with TRBJ2-7, with 11 bases identical to TRBD1. The J segment lost 5 bases and the V segment lost 1 base, leaving 4 bases of the junction unmatched. Germline lookup yields CDR1 MGHRA and CDR2 YSYEKL. The CDR3 covers 15 residues. The CDR3 here is CASSQGTGGADEQYF. The CDR3 DNA reads TGCGCCAGCAGCCAAGGGACAGGGGGCGCGGACGAGCAGTACTTC.

V is TRBV12-3 or TRBV12-4 and J is TRBJ2-5; 8 bases are a match to TRBD2. Trimming cost V 3 bases and J 5 bases; bases outside gene matches: 2. The CDR3 is made up of 13 amino acids. The DNA of the CDR3 is TGTGCCAGCAGTTTGACTAGCGTGGAGACCCAGTACTTC. This codes for CASSLTSVETQYF.

The V call is TRBV5-1, the J call TRBJ2-2; 10 positions match TRBD1. The junction had 4 bases not matched to a gene; V was cut back by 2 bases and J by 6 bases. Germline V lookup: CDR1 SGHRS, CDR2 YFSETQ. The CDR3 contains 15 residues. The CDR3 DNA reads TGCGCCAGCAGCTTTGGGACAGGGGCGGCCGGGGAGCTGTTTTTT. This sequence encodes CASSFGTGAAGELFF.

This rearrangement joins TRBV28 to TRBJ1-1, with D possibly TRBD1 on 6 matching bases. CDR1 and CDR2 (germline): MDHEN, SYDVKM. The CDR3 contains 14 residues. With 6 bases removed from V and 1 base from J, the gap between germline ends came to 12 bases. CDR3 amino acids: CASSSGQKNTEAFF. The CDR3 DNA reads as TGTGCCAGCAGCTCCGGACAGAAGAACACTGAAGCTTTCTTT.

J is TRBJ2-5 and V is TRBV5-6, with a possible D match to TRBD2 (6 bases). V was shortened by 3 bases and J by 3 bases, with 9 bases between the two germline ends. Germline V gives CDR1 SGHDT, CDR2 YYEEEE. The CDR3 is 13 residues long. Written as DNA, the CDR3 is TGTGCCAGCAGCTCCCGACTAGAAGAGACCCAGTACTTC. Translation gives CASSSRLEETQYF. The variable domain in full, with the rest retrieved from reference TRBV5-6 and TRBJ2-5, is DAGVTQSPTHLIKTRGQQVTLRCSPKSGHDTVSWYQQALGQGPQFIFQYYEEEERQRGNFPDRFSGHQFPNYSSELNVNALLLGDSALYLCASSSRLEETQYFGPGTRLLVL.

The CDR3 loop is CASSADRTRAFSEQYF. In DNA form, the CDR3 reads TGTGCCAGCAGCGCGGACCGGACTAGGGCGTTTTCCGAGCAGTACTTC. V is TRBV5-4 and J is TRBJ2-7; 7 bases are a match to TRBD2. V shed 4 bases, J shed 6 bases, and the junction held 16 bases outside the gene matches. This CDR3 is 16 amino acids long. Germline V gives CDR1 SGHNT, CDR2 YYREEE (reference sequence).

This chain joins TRBV7-2 and TRBJ2-3; weak D call: TRBD2 (7 bases). Germline loops: CDR1 SGHTA, CDR2 FQGNSA. V lost 1 base and J 6 bases, leaving 14 bases between the germline ends. The CDR3 consists of 15 residues. The CDR3 region has the DNA TGTGCCAGCAGCTTAGTCGGGGGGCCCTCTGATACGCAGTATTTT. It specifies CASSLVGGPSDTQYF. Together with reference TRBV7-2 and TRBJ2-3, the CDR3 gives the full variable domain: GAGVSQSPSNKVTEKGKDVELRCDPISGHTALYWYRQSLGQGLEFLIYFQGNSAPDKSGLPSDRFSAERTGGSVSTLTIQRTQQEDSAVYLCASSLVGGPSDTQYFGPGTRLTVL.

In this sample, this clone turned up a few times. The CDR3 nucleotides are TGCGCCAGCAGCCTAAATCTTGAGGGCCTAGGCTCCAACACTGAAGCTTTCTTT. Translating gives CASSLNLEGLGSNTEAFF. V gene TRBV4-1 combines with J gene TRBJ1-1; D remains ambiguous. The CDR3 has 18 amino acids. Trimming removed 4 bases at V and 2 bases at J, with 23 bases between. Germline CDR1 is MGHRA and CDR2 is YSYEKL.

The CDR3 is CASSLFAGMNTGELFF. The CDR3 coding sequence is TGTGCCAGCAGCTTGTTTGCAGGGATGAACACCGGGGAGCTGTTTTTT. The chain joins TRBV5-4 to TRBJ2-2; maybe TRBD1 (5 bases). Per germline, CDR1 SGHNT and CDR2 YYREEE (reference sequence). This CDR3 contains 16 residues. Trimming took off 1 base at V and 1 base at J, with 11 bases between the two ends. Together with reference TRBV5-4 and TRBJ2-2, the CDR3 gives the full variable domain: ETGVTQSPTHLIKTRGQQVTLRCSSQSGHNTVSWYQQALGQGPQFIFQYYREEENGRGNFPPRFSGLQFPNYSSELNVNALELDDSALYLCASSLFAGMNTGELFFGEGSRLTVL.

The chain uses TRBV7-9 and TRBJ1-5; 7 bases line up with TRBD1. The germline V gene has CDR1 SEHNR and CDR2 FQNEAQ (reference sequence). The CDR3 sequence is 14 residues long. V gave up 4 bases and J gave up 5 bases; unmatched junction bases: 5. The CDR3: CASSSGQFYQPQHF. In DNA form, the CDR3 reads TGTGCCAGCAGCTCGGGACAGTTCTATCAGCCCCAGCATTTT. The variable domain in full, with the rest retrieved from reference TRBV7-9 and TRBJ1-5, is DTGVSQNPRHKITKRGQNVTFRCDPISEHNRLYWYRQTLGQGPEFLTYFQNEAQLEKSRLLSDRFSAERPKGSFSTLEIQRTEQGDSAMYLCASSSGQFYQPQHFGDGTRLSIL.

The rearrangement uses TRBV7-2 and TRBJ2-5; the match to TRBD2 covers 8 bases. CDR3 length equals 15 residues. The V gene end was trimmed by 5 bases and the J gene end by 2 bases; junction bases not matched to a gene: 7. Germline values: CDR1 SGHTA, CDR2 FQGNSA. CDR3: CASSPRAGGQETQYF. Written as DNA, the CDR3 is TGTGCCAGCAGCCCCCGGGCGGGGGGACAAGAGACCCAGTACTTC.